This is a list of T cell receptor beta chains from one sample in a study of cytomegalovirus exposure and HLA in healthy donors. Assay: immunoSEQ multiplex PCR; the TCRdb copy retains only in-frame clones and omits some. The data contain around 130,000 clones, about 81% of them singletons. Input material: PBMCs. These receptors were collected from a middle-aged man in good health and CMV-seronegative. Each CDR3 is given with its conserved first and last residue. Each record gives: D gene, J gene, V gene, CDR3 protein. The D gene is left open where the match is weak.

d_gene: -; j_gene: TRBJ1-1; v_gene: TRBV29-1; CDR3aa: CSVQRGGTEAFF
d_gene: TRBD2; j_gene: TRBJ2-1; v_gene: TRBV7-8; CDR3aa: CASSLGLAGSYNEQFF
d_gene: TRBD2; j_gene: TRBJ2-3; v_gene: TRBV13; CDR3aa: CASSQRRGGAGDTQYF
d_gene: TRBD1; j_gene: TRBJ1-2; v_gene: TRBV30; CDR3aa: CAWSSGGYGYTF
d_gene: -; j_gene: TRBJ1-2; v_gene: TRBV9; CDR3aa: CASSVTDTLYGYTF
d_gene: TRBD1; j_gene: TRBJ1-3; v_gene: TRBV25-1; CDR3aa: CASGTGGAINTIYF
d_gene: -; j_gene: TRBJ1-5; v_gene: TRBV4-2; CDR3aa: CASSSGSQPQHF
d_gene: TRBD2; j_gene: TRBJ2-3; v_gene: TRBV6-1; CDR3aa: CASSKSGRTDTQYF
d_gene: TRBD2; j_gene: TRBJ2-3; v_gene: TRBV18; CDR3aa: CASSASGGPQYF
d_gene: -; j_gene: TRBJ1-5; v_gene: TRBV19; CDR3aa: CASGPYQPQHF
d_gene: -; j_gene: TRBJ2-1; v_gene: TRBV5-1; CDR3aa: CASSLEGATNEQFF
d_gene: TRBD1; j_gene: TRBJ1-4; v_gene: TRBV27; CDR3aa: CASSRTGGNNPTNEKLFF
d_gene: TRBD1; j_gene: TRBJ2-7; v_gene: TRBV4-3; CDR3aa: CASSLGQGTLYEQYF
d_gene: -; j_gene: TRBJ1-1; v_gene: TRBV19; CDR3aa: CASTLAGLNTEAFF
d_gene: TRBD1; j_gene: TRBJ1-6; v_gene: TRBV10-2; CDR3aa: CASSESRTGGNSPLHF
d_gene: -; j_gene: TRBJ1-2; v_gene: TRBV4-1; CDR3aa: CASSQGSEGGYGYTF
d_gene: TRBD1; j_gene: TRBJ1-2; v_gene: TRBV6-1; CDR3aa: CASSEPGQGANYGYTF
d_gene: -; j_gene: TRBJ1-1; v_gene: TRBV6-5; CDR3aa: CASSSFGTTLGTEAFF
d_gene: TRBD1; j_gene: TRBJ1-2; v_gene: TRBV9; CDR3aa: CASSVTGTGVGVGGYTF
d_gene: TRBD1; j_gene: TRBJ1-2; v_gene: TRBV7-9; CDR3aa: CASSPRTGNYGYTF
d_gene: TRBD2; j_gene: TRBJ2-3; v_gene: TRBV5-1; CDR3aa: CASRMGSGGTDTQYF
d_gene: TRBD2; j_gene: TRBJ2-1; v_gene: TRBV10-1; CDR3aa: CASIIAGPGDNEQFF
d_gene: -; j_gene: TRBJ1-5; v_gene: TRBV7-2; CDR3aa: CASSPDSYQPQHF